This T cell receptor beta chain was sequenced in a study of blood T cell repertoires in COVID-19. Study-level background: Whether acute or convalescent, the COVID-19 samples came from the United States, Italy and Spain.

Seattle cases were enrolled at active infection and followed longitudinally. After removal of 4 bases from V and 5 bases from J, the junction contained 10 bases not matched to a gene. The germline V gene encodes CDR1 SQVTM and CDR2 ANQGSEA. This CDR3 region has 15 residues. Original methodology: The authors estimated nucleated cell counts from reference gene primer amplification. Using immunoSEQ multiplex PCR, the repertoire was profiled, and TCRdb retains in-frame clones only, with some absent. V and J calls and clone size are as listed in that table; D and trimming were resolved from the DNA. The data show about 330,000 clones, with roughly 86% seen just once and roughly 9.9% held by the top ten.

The specimen was peripheral blood. This chain uses TRBV29-1 with TRBJ1-1; 10 bases line up with TRBD1. This clonotype originated in a man aged 30 to 39 with COVID-19, enrolled during active disease. CDR3 amino acids: CSVVRQGANKTEAFF. CDR3 sequence (DNA): TGCAGCGTTGTAAGACAGGGGGCCAACAAAACTGAAGCTTTCTTT.